This T cell receptor (beta chain) came from a study of CD8 T cells in ankylosing spondylitis. Findings and caveats of the study: It was reported that disease-linked clones were significantly enriched in matched ankylosing spondylitis synovial fluid. Earlier work had already found some motif variants in reactive arthritis synovial fluid and blood. Peripheral blood samples showed relatively rare disease-linked clones, and these clones were CD8+.

As the method for making TCR beta libraries, quantitative 5'-RACE with molecular barcodes was used. TCRdb re-called the 5' RACE reads through MiXCR, storing one row per CDR3 protein. The repertoire consists of a few hundred thousand distinct CDR3 sequences, with roughly 20% occurring once and the leading ten covering about 4%. This clonotype is a singleton in its sample. Antigen unknown. CDR1 is KGHSH and CDR2 is LQKENI in the germline V gene. The CDR3 length is 15 residues. Trimming took 1 base from V and 6 from J, leaving 16 bases between them. This chain joins TRBV18 and TRBJ2-7; D may be TRBD2 (6 bases). This TCR derives from a female donor with ankylosing spondylitis or in good health (not recorded which). Source material: blood, either unsorted or a sorted T cell fraction (not recorded which). The CDR3 reads CASSPRRDASVEQYF. CDR3 nucleotides: TGTGCCAGCTCACCACGGCGGGATGCTAGCGTCGAGCAGTACTTC. The full variable domain, in which reference TRBV18 and TRBJ2-7 provide the parts outside the CDR3, is NAGVMQNPRHLVRRRGQEARLRCSPMKGHSHVYWYRQLPEEGLKFMVYLQKENIIDESGMPKERFSAEFPKEGPSILRIQQVVRGDSAAYFCASSPRRDASVEQYFGPGTRLTVT.